The 32 T cell receptor beta chains below come from one sample, sequenced in a study of blood T cell repertoires in COVID-19. Method: immunoSEQ multiplex PCR; TCRdb's copy keeps in-frame clones and lacks some. The data show approximately 340,000 clones, 91% seen once. The sequencing sample was made of PBMCs or T cells enriched from blood (not recorded which). Receptor source: a woman aged 40 to 49 who had been exposed to COVID-19.

The chain has TRBV9 and TRBJ1-2, with D perhaps TRBD1 (6 bases). The V gene lost 4 bases and the J gene lost 0 bases, with 19 bases spanning the gap. The CDR3 runs to 17 residues. CDR1 and CDR2 from the germline V gene are SGDLS and YYNGEE. The CDR3 DNA sequence: TGTGCCAGCAGCCCTAACCTAGGACAGAGACCTAACTATGGCTACACCTTC. It yields the protein CASSPNLGQRPNYGYTF.

The rearrangement links TRBV7-3 to TRBJ2-3, with D hard to call. From germline, CDR1 is SGHTA and CDR2 FQGTGA. V lost 5 bases, J lost 7 bases, and 10 bases lay in between. This CDR3 spans 12 amino acids. CDR3 sequence (DNA): TGTGCCAGCAGCGCAGACTCGTATACGCAGTATTTT. Amino acid sequence: CASSADSYTQYF.

This clone was recorded a few times. The chain has TRBV2 and TRBJ1-5; 8 bases map to TRBD1. This CDR3 has 13 amino acids. V was pared by 7 bases and J by 6 bases, with 5 bases of the junction left unmatched. CDR1 is SNHLY, CDR2 FYNNEI, per germline. Here the CDR3 reads CASNEQGVQPQHF. In DNA form, the CDR3 reads TGTGCCAGCAACGAACAGGGGGTTCAGCCCCAGCATTTT.

This chain uses TRBV5-6 with TRBJ2-3; TRBD2 aligns across 10 bases. Germline V lookup: CDR1 SGHDT, CDR2 YYEEEE. This CDR3 has 17 residues. V shed 4 bases, J shed 3 bases, and the junction held 11 bases outside the gene matches. The CDR3 sequence: CASSPWSGRAVTDTQYF. DNA for the CDR3: TGTGCCAGCAGCCCCTGGAGCGGGAGGGCCGTAACAGATACGCAGTATTTT.

CDR3 in DNA: TGTGCCAGCAGACCATGGGACACCAACTATGGCTACACCTTC. This sequence encodes CASRPWDTNYGYTF. The chain couples TRBV6-5 to TRBJ1-2; TRBD1 is a possible D gene (6 bases). Trimming pared 6 bases from V and 2 bases from J, leaving 13 bases between. From germline, CDR1 is MNHEY and CDR2 SVGAGI. This CDR3 comprises 14 residues.

The rearrangement uses TRBV5-3 and TRBJ1-3, with a tentative D call TRBD1 (5 bases). TRBV5-3 is an ORF; its function is uncertain. The CDR3 is made up of 16 amino acids. Trimming stripped 5 bases from V and 2 bases from J, with 17 bases between. The CDR3 DNA sequence: TGTGCCAGAAGTAGAGCGGGACGGCTAACTGGAAACACCATATATTTT. This gives the protein CARSRAGRLTGNTIYF.

V and J are TRBV15 and TRBJ1-6; TRBD1 aligns across 9 bases. The CDR3 is made up of 17 amino acids. With V trimmed by 2 bases and J by 7 bases, 9 bases remained unmatched. Germline V gene lookup returns CDR1 LNHNV and CDR2 YYDKDF (reference sequence). The CDR3 DNA sequence: TGTGCCACCAGCAGACCCTTCAGGGACAGGGAGAATTCACCCCTCCACTTT. Its protein is CATSRPFRDRENSPLHF.

V and J are TRBV7-3 and TRBJ2-1; TRBD2 matches 8 bases. Germline V gives CDR1 SGHTA, CDR2 FQGTGA. V trimming: 2 bases; J trimming: 10 bases; junction bases outside the gene matches: 16. The CDR3 contains 17 residues. CDR3 sequence (DNA): TGTGCCAGCAGCTTAGGGCCGCGTGGGGAGCGGGAGATCGAGCAGTTCTTC. Its protein is CASSLGPRGEREIEQFF.

The chain joins TRBV30 to TRBJ1-1; a weak D match, TRBD1 (5 bases). The germline V gene encodes CDR1 GTSNPN and CDR2 SVGIG (reference sequence). Trimming removed 5 bases at V and 1 base at J, with 8 bases between. CDR3 length equals 12 residues. The CDR3 protein is CAWGQSNTEAFF. CDR3 in DNA: TGTGCCTGGGGACAATCGAACACTGAAGCTTTCTTT.

The chain carries TRBV13 and TRBJ1-1; a possible D gene is TRBD1 (5 bases). V dropped 7 bases and J dropped 10 bases, with 16 bases sitting between them. CDR3 size: 12 residues. Per germline, CDR1 PRHDT and CDR2 FYEKMQ (reference sequence). CDR3 DNA: TGTGCCAGCAACGCGGGACCATCGCCAGCTTTCTTT. Translation gives CASNAGPSPAFF. Supplemented by reference TRBV13 and TRBJ1-1, the full variable domain reads AAGVIQSPRHLIKEKRETATLKCYPIPRHDTVYWYQQGPGQDPQFLISFYEKMQSDKGSIPDRFSAQQFSDYHSELNMSSLELGDSALYFCASNAGPSPAFFGQGTRLTVV.

This clone has just one count. The rearrangement uses TRBV6-5 and TRBJ1-2; 8 bases are shared with TRBD1. This CDR3 has 15 amino acids. V gave up 8 bases and J gave up 6 bases; unmatched junction bases: 14. Germline V gene lookup returns CDR1 MNHEY and CDR2 SVGAGI. CDR3: CASVSSGGWWNGYTF. The DNA of the CDR3 is TGTGCCAGCGTAAGCTCAGGGGGCTGGTGGAATGGCTACACCTTC.

V is TRBV6-2 or TRBV6-3 and J is TRBJ2-3; 9 nucleotides match TRBD2. V gave up 5 bases and J gave up 7 bases; unmatched junction bases: 13. From germline, CDR1 is MNHEY and CDR2 SVGEGT. The CDR3 extends over 16 amino acids. CDR3 nucleotide sequence: TGTGCCAGCAGTGGGGGAGGCGGGGGGGCCGGGAATACGCAGTATTTT. Amino acid sequence: CASSGGGGGAGNTQYF.

The chain combines TRBV6-5 with TRBJ1-2; D is unclear. With 0 bases removed from V and 7 bases from J, the gap between germline ends came to 15 bases. This CDR3 spans 15 amino acids. CDR1 is MNHEY, CDR2 SVGAGI, per germline. CDR3 loop: CASSYSKIGGAGYTF. The CDR3 DNA sequence: TGTGCCAGCAGTTACTCGAAAATAGGAGGTGCTGGCTACACCTTC.

The chain joins TRBV19 to TRBJ2-6; D is possibly TRBD1 (5 bases). Trimming took off 6 bases at V and 1 base at J, with 10 bases between the two ends. Per germline, CDR1 LNHDA and CDR2 SQIVND (reference sequence). This CDR3 is 15 amino acids long. The CDR3 DNA reads as TGTGCCAGTAGAACCGCAGGGTCTGGGGCCAACGTCCTGACTTTC. This gives the protein CASRTAGSGANVLTF. The complete variable domain, with remaining parts taken from reference TRBV19 and TRBJ2-6, reads DGGITQSPKYLFRKEGQNVTLSCEQNLNHDAMYWYRQDPGQGLRLIYYSQIVNDFQKGDIAEGYSVSREKKESFPLTVTSAQKNPTAFYLCASRTAGSGANVLTFGAGSRLTVL.

The chain has TRBV7-3 and TRBJ2-2; 13 nucleotides align to TRBD2. Germline V lookup: CDR1 SGHTA, CDR2 FQGTGA. The V gene end was trimmed by 6 bases and the J gene end by 7 bases; junction bases not matched to a gene: 8. This CDR3 comprises 16 residues. The CDR3, as DNA: TGTGCCAGCAGTTCGGGGACTAGCGGGATCTACGGGGAGCTGTTTTTT. It translates to CASSSGTSGIYGELFF.

This rearrangement joins TRBV27 to TRBJ2-1, with D possibly being TRBD2 (6 bases). The CDR3 length is 14 residues. Germline CDR1 and CDR2: MNHEY and SMNVEV (reference sequence). The V gene lost 2 bases and the J gene lost 4 bases, with 9 bases spanning the gap. The CDR3 sequence: CASSLGGGYNEQFF. DNA of the CDR3: TGTGCCAGCAGTTTAGGGGGAGGATACAATGAGCAGTTCTTC.

This chain joins TRBV7-2 and TRBJ2-7; a possible D gene is TRBD1 (5 bases). V lost 1 base and J lost 0, with 16 bases in between. The length of the CDR3 is 17 residues. The germline V gene encodes CDR1 SGHTA and CDR2 FQGNSA. The CDR3, as DNA: TGTGCCAGCAGCTTAGTGCTTTGGGGCAAGGACTCCTACGAGCAGTACTTC. This codes for CASSLVLWGKDSYEQYF.

V and J are TRBV7-9 and TRBJ1-5, with 12 bases identical to TRBD1. Looked up from germline, CDR1 is SEHNR and CDR2 is FQNEAQ (reference sequence). The CDR3 runs to 17 residues. Trimming took 6 bases from V and 1 from J; bases not matched to a gene: 7. The CDR3 loop is CASSPGTGGGSNQPQHF. In DNA form, the CDR3 reads TGTGCCAGCAGTCCCGGGACAGGGGGCGGCAGCAATCAGCCCCAGCATTTT.

This chain links TRBV30 with TRBJ2-7, with 8 bases fitting TRBD1. The V and J ends lost 3 bases and 7 bases, in that order; junction bases with no gene match: 5. The CDR3 extends over 12 amino acids. Germline V gene lookup returns CDR1 GTSNPN and CDR2 SVGIG (reference sequence). The CDR3: CAWSRQGREQYF. Written as DNA, the CDR3 is TGTGCCTGGAGCAGACAGGGGAGAGAGCAGTACTTC.

Concerning this clone itself: Other nucleotide sequences in the sample specify the same CDR3. The genes are TRBV3-1 (or the pseudogene TRBV3-2) and TRBJ2-7, with TRBD1 as a possible D gene (7 bases). V was pared by 5 bases and J by 3 bases, with 11 bases between. This CDR3 spans 13 amino acids. The germline gives CDR1 LGHDT, CDR2 YNNKEL (reference sequence). The CDR3 DNA is TGTGCCAGCAGCTTGCGGGACAGCTACGAGCAGTACTTC. As protein: CASSLRDSYEQYF.

V usage is TRBV10-3 and J usage is TRBJ2-3; TRBD2 might be the D (5 bases). The V gene's germline CDR1 is ENHRY and CDR2 SYGVKD. This CDR3 spans 18 amino acids. Trimming left V 6 bases short and J 0 bases short, with 22 bases between. CDR3 DNA sequence: TGTGCCATCAGCTCGGCGGAGTTACTAGGGTCGAGCACAGATACGCAGTATTTT. Encoded protein: CAISSAELLGSSTDTQYF.

The rearrangement links TRBV18 to TRBJ1-2; 10 nucleotides agree with TRBD1. CDR1 and CDR2 (germline): KGHSH, LQKENI. V trimming: 4 bases; J trimming: 4 bases; junction bases outside the gene matches: 6. The CDR3 is 15 amino acids. The CDR3: CASSRDRGESYGYTF. The CDR3 nucleotides are TGTGCCAGCTCACGGGACAGGGGAGAAAGCTATGGCTACACCTTC.

This clone was counted once. This rearrangement joins TRBV7-2 to TRBJ1-5; 7 bases line up with TRBD1. Unmatched junction bases numbered 9, after V lost 4 bases and J lost 0 bases. Germline V gene sequence: CDR1 SGHTA, CDR2 FQGNSA. The length of the CDR3 is 17 residues. The DNA for the CDR3 is TGTGCCAGCAGCTCTTACAATGACAGGGTTAGCAATCAGCCCCAGCATTTT. Translation gives CASSSYNDRVSNQPQHF.

This clone was detected a few times. The chain combines TRBV6-6 with TRBJ2-7; possibly TRBD1 for D (6 bases). The CDR3 has 14 residues. Germline CDR1 MNHNY, CDR2 SVGAGI (reference sequence). Trimming took 6 bases from V and 5 from J, leaving 17 bases between them. CDR3 in DNA: TGTGCCAGCAGACTGACAGGCCTCGGAGACGAGCAGTACTTC. Translation gives CASRLTGLGDEQYF.

V and J are TRBV24-1 and TRBJ2-1, with D perhaps TRBD2 (6 bases). Germline CDR1 KGHDR, CDR2 SFDVKD. This CDR3 has 15 residues. V gave up 2 bases and J gave up 2 bases, with 9 bases separating them. This CDR3 reads CATSDSGLPYNEQFF. In DNA, the CDR3 is TGTGCCACCAGTGATTCAGGACTACCCTACAATGAGCAGTTCTTC.

This chain uses TRBV5-5 with TRBJ1-1; D might be TRBD1 (6 bases). This CDR3 has 15 amino acids. Per germline, CDR1 SGHKS and CDR2 YYEKEE (reference sequence). The ends were cut back, 2 bases at V and 1 base at J, with 12 bases in the middle. In DNA form, the CDR3 reads TGTGCCAGCAGCTTTCAGCGGGGGCAGAACACTGAAGCTTTCTTT. Translating gives CASSFQRGQNTEAFF.

The chain carries TRBV2 and TRBJ2-5, with D perhaps matching TRBD1 (6 bases). The ends were cut back, 7 bases at V and 3 bases at J, with 15 bases in the middle. The CDR3 sequence is 14 residues long. Germline CDR1 reads SNHLY; CDR2 reads FYNNEI. CDR3 loop: CASIHPGQKETQYF. The CDR3 DNA is TGTGCCAGCATTCACCCCGGACAGAAAGAGACCCAGTACTTC.

The chain recombines TRBV21-1 with TRBJ1-1. TRBV21-1 is termed a pseudogene. This CDR3 is 16 amino acids long. The CDR3 sequence: CASSKKAGKGGPEAFF. CDR3 coding DNA: TGTGCCAGCAGCAAAAAGGCGGGCAAGGGGGGGCCTGAAGCTTTCTTT.

This chain joins TRBV7-9 and TRBJ1-6, with unresolved D. Per germline, CDR1 SEHNR and CDR2 FQNEAQ (reference sequence). This CDR3 spans 16 amino acids. Trimming took 5 bases from V and 0 from J, leaving 11 bases between them. CDR3 region: CASSLHGSSYNSPLHF. CDR3 coding DNA: TGTGCCAGCAGCCTACATGGGAGCTCCTATAATTCACCCCTCCACTTT.

The chain links TRBV2 to TRBJ1-5; 12 nucleotides agree with TRBD1. The CDR3 sequence is 18 residues long. CDR1 and CDR2 from the germline V gene are SNHLY and FYNNEI. After removal of 4 bases from V and 0 bases from J, the junction contained 7 bases not matched to a gene. For the CDR3, the DNA is TGTGCCAGCAGTGTAACCGGGACAGGGGGCATTAGCAATCAGCCCCAGCATTTT. It codes for CASSVTGTGGISNQPQHF.

The chain recombines TRBV7-8 with TRBJ1-2, with TRBD1 identical over 8 bases. CDR1 and CDR2 from the germline V gene are SGHVS and FQNEAQ. V shed 4 bases and J 4 bases; nucleotides not matched to a gene: 8. CDR3 length: 15 residues. This CDR3 reads CASSSPADRGYGYTF. In DNA, the CDR3 is TGTGCCAGCAGCTCACCTGCTGACAGGGGCTATGGCTACACCTTC. Using reference TRBV7-8 and TRBJ1-2 for the parts outside the CDR3, the full variable domain is GAGVSQSPRYKVAKRGQDVALRCDPISGHVSLFWYQQALGQGPEFLTYFQNEAQLDKSGLPSDRFFAERPEGSVSTLKIQRTQQEDSAVYLCASSSPADRGYGYTFGSGTRLTVV.

This clone was recorded only once. The chain joins TRBV5-6 to TRBJ2-7; 7 nucleotides align to TRBD1. The CDR3 totals 14 residues. The V gene's germline CDR1 is SGHDT and CDR2 YYEEEE. V shed 0 bases and J 6 bases; nucleotides not matched to a gene: 6. The CDR3: CASSLGQGALEQYF. The CDR3 DNA is TGTGCCAGCAGCTTGGGACAGGGCGCCCTCGAGCAGTACTTC.